A selection of T cell receptor beta chains follows, all from one sample in a study of blood T cell repertoires in COVID-19. Some clones are missing from TCRdb's copy, which holds only in-frame ones; the method was immunoSEQ multiplex PCR. The data hold 25,000 to 30,000 clones, with approximately 80% observed a single time. The specimen sequenced was peripheral blood. These receptor sequences come from a woman in her seventies with acute or convalescent COVID-19. Both conserved end residues are part of each CDR3. Fields, in order: J gene, D gene, clone size, CDR3 length, V gene, CDR3 protein, CDR3 DNA. A D gene is named only where the DNA matches it firmly. Size values are once, few and many counts, or a class for expanded clones, and some rows have none.

>TRBJ2-5|TRBD2|.|18|TRBV28
CASSLGLAGPQNQETQYF
TGTGCCAGCAGTTTGGGACTAGCGGGCCCGCAGAACCAAGAGACCCAGTACTTC
>TRBJ2-7|TRBD1|.|14|TRBV5-6
CASSLGQGDYEQYF
TGTGCCAGCAGCTTAGGACAGGGGGACTACGAGCAGTACTTC
>TRBJ2-2|TRBD1|.|16|TRBV4-3
CASSQARTGDGGELFF
TGCGCCAGCAGCCAAGCTCGGACAGGGGACGGCGGGGAGCTGTTTTTT
>TRBJ2-3|TRBD1|few|15|TRBV5-4
CASRTDRGRTDTQYF
TGTGCCAGCAGGACCGACAGGGGGCGAACAGATACGCAGTATTTT
>TRBJ1-1|.|.|13|TRBV14
CASRQQENTEAFF
TGTGCCAGCAGACAACAGGAGAACACTGAAGCTTTCTTT
>TRBJ1-1|.|.|14|TRBV5-4
CASSLGGMNTEAFF
TGTGCCAGCAGCTTGGGTGGCATGAACACTGAAGCTTTCTTT
>TRBJ2-2|TRBD2|once|15|TRBV5-8
CAGAGGPGNTGELFF
TGTGCTGGCGCGGGGGGCCCGGGCAACACCGGGGAGCTGTTTTTT
>TRBJ2-3|.|.|12|TRBV9
CASSGLRDTQYF
TGTGCCAGCAGCGGACTAAGGGATACGCAGTATTTT
>TRBJ1-1|.|once|13|TRBV12-3/TRBV12-4
CASSLYRDTEAFF
TGTGCCAGCAGTCTCTACCGGGACACTGAAGCTTTCTTT
>TRBJ2-1|TRBD2|once|14|TRBV29-1
CSVALAGVYNEQFF
TGCAGCGTTGCCCTAGCGGGGGTCTACAATGAGCAGTTCTTC
>TRBJ2-3|.|.|17|TRBV9
CASSPGPGGSSTDTQYF
TGTGCCAGCAGCCCGGGACCCGGGGGTTCTAGCACAGATACGCAGTATTTT
>TRBJ2-6|.|.|18|TRBV28
CASSLATLGSSGANVLTF
TGTGCCAGCAGCCTCGCCACTCTAGGTAGCTCTGGGGCCAACGTCCTGACTTTC
>TRBJ1-2|.|.|15|TRBV6-5
CASSRQGPFFYGYTF
TGTGCCAGCAGCCGGCAGGGCCCCTTTTTCTATGGCTACACCTTC
>TRBJ2-3|TRBD2|.|15|TRBV7-3
CASSFLAGVPDTQYF
TGTGCCAGCAGCTTCCTAGCGGGAGTACCAGATACGCAGTATTTT
>TRBJ1-2|.|.|14|TRBV2
CASSEETKLDGYTF
TGTGCCAGCAGTGAAGAGACAAAACTGGATGGCTACACCTTC
>TRBJ2-7|.|once|11|TRBV28
CASVRDYEQYF
TGTGCCAGCGTCAGGGACTACGAGCAGTACTTC
>TRBJ2-1|TRBD2|.|14|TRBV6-5
CASSTGTSFWEQFF
TGTGCCAGCAGCACCGGGACTAGCTTCTGGGAGCAGTTCTTC
>TRBJ2-5|.|.|16|TRBV18
CASSPGSSGFQETQYF
TGTGCCAGCTCACCGGGATCCTCAGGGTTCCAAGAGACCCAGTACTTC
>TRBJ1-5|TRBD1|few|14|TRBV28
CASSLRQGEQPQHF
TGTGCCAGCAGTCTTCGACAGGGGGAACAGCCCCAGCATTTT
>TRBJ1-6|.|few|14|TRBV5-1
CASSLGQSGSPLHF
TGCGCCAGCAGCCTCGGACAGTCTGGTTCACCCCTCCACTTT
>TRBJ1-1|.|.|15|TRBV7-9
CASSLVRPGYTEAFF
TGTGCCAGCAGCTTAGTTCGCCCAGGTTACACTGAAGCTTTCTTT
>TRBJ2-7|.|.|14|TRBV9
CASSENSLTYEQYF
TGTGCCAGCAGCGAGAACAGCTTAACCTACGAGCAGTACTTC
>TRBJ2-1|TRBD2|.|14|TRBV10-2
CASSETSADNEQFF
TGCGCCAGCAGTGAAACTAGCGCAGACAATGAGCAGTTCTTC
>TRBJ2-3|TRBD1|.|13|TRBV19
CATGTGITNTQYF
TGTGCCACTGGGACAGGGATCACAAATACGCAGTATTTT
>TRBJ2-7|TRBD2|.|13|TRBV10-3
CAISSGSPYEQYF
TGTGCCATCTCTAGCGGGAGCCCCTACGAGCAGTACTTC
>TRBJ2-4|TRBD1|.|17|TRBV5-1
CASSLEDRPLAKNIQYF
TGCGCCAGCAGCTTGGAGGACAGGCCCCTAGCCAAAAACATTCAGTACTTC
>TRBJ2-1|TRBD2|.|17|TRBV28
CASIIGGLAGEDNEQFF
TGTGCCAGCATAATCGGGGGGCTAGCGGGAGAAGACAATGAGCAGTTCTTC
>TRBJ2-7|.|.|14|TRBV4-3
CASSQDRTRDEQYF
TGCGCCAGCAGCCAAGATAGGACAAGGGACGAGCAGTACTTC
>TRBJ2-7|TRBD2|.|13|TRBV6-5
CASSKRGGDEQYF
TGTGCCAGCAGTAAGCGGGGGGGAGACGAGCAGTACTTC
>TRBJ2-3|TRBD2|few|17|TRBV19
CASSGASSGARTDTQYF
TGTGCCAGTAGTGGGGCCTCTAGCGGGGCGCGCACAGATACGCAGTATTTT
>TRBJ2-3|.|once|12|TRBV10-2
CASSGLLNTQYF
TGCGCCAGCAGTGGACTACTTAATACGCAGTATTTT
>TRBJ1-5|TRBD1|.|13|TRBV7-2
CASGDRGHQPQHF
TGTGCCAGCGGCGACAGGGGGCATCAGCCCCAGCATTTT
>TRBJ1-6|.|.|13|TRBV30
CAWKDLLSSPLHF
TGTGCCTGGAAAGATCTCTTGAGTTCACCCCTCCACTTT
>TRBJ1-6|.|.|15|TRBV28
CASSPTGTRNSPLHF
TGTGCCAGCAGCCCAACCGGGACAAGGAATTCACCCCTCCACTTT
>TRBJ2-7|.|.|14|TRBV29-1
CSAVGQGSSYEQYF
TGCAGCGCCGTAGGGCAGGGATCCTCCTACGAGCAGTACTTC
>TRBJ2-4|.|.|14|TRBV12-5
CASGQDRAKNIQYF
TGTGCTAGTGGCCAGGACAGAGCCAAAAACATTCAGTACTTC
>TRBJ2-4|.|.|17|TRBV18
CASSLPPTPRGSNIQYF
TGTGCCAGCTCACTCCCTCCGACACCCAGGGGTTCAAACATTCAGTACTTC
>TRBJ2-2|.|.|15|TRBV18
CASSPGGVGTGELFF
TGTGCCAGCTCACCTGGAGGGGTCGGCACCGGGGAGCTGTTTTTT
>TRBJ1-1|TRBD1|.|14|TRBV18
CASLQGAANTEAFF
TGTGCCAGCTTACAGGGGGCGGCGAACACTGAAGCTTTCTTT
>TRBJ1-1|TRBD1|.|13|TRBV30
CAWSVQGYTEAFF
TGTGCCTGGAGTGTACAGGGGTACACTGAAGCTTTCTTT
>TRBJ2-6|TRBD1|once|15|TRBV19
CATGDRGSGANVLTF
TGTGCCACAGGCGACAGGGGCTCTGGGGCCAACGTCCTGACTTTC
>TRBJ2-7|.|.|14|TRBV5-4
CASSAGKGDYEQYF
TGTGCCAGCAGCGCAGGGAAAGGGGACTACGAGCAGTACTTC
>TRBJ1-1|TRBD1|.|13|TRBV12-3/TRBV12-4
CASSRQGNTEAFF
TGTGCCAGCAGCAGACAGGGAAACACTGAAGCTTTCTTT
>TRBJ2-1|.|.|15|TRBV5-1
CASSSTRGHRSEQFF
TGCGCCAGCAGCTCAACCAGGGGCCACAGGAGTGAGCAGTTCTTC
>TRBJ2-7|.|.|13|TRBV9
CASSVVPGNEQYF
TGTGCCAGCAGCGTAGTACCAGGTAATGAGCAGTACTTC
>TRBJ2-1|TRBD2|.|16|TRBV4-1
CASSQEASGGLLEQFF
TGCGCCAGCAGCCAAGAGGCCAGCGGGGGGCTATTGGAGCAGTTCTTC
>TRBJ2-7|TRBD1|.|16|TRBV28
CASHPRLTGGGNEQYF
TGTGCCAGCCACCCCCGGTTGACAGGGGGAGGTAACGAGCAGTACTTC
>TRBJ1-1|.|.|16|TRBV6-5
CASSLRPFGMNTEAFF
TGTGCCAGCAGTTTACGTCCCTTCGGGATGAACACTGAAGCTTTCTTT
>TRBJ2-2|TRBD2|.|15|TRBV20-1
CSASPSGRATGELFF
TGCAGTGCTAGTCCTAGCGGGAGGGCCACCGGGGAGCTGTTTTTT